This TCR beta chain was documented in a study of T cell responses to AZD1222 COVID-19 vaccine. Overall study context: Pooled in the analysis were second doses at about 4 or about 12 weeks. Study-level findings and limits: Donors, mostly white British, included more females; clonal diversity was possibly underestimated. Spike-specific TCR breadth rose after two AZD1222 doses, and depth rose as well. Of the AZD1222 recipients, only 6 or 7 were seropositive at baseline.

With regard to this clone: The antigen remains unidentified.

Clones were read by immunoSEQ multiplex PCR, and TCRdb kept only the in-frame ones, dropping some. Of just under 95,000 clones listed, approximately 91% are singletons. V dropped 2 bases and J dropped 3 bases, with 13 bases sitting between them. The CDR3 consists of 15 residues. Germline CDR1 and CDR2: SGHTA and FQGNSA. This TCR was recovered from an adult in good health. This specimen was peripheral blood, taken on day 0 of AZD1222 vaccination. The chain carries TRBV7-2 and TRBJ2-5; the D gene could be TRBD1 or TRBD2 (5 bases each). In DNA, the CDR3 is TGTGCCAGCAGCTTAACGTATGGGACGGAAGAGACCCAGTACTTC. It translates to CASSLTYGTEETQYF.